The 30 T cell receptor beta chains below come from one sample, sequenced in a study of blood T cell repertoires in COVID-19 (TCRdb year 2020). Library generation was performed with the immunoSEQ multiplex PCR assay. TCRdb re-hosts the immuneACCESS table, in-frame sequences only. Its copies lack some clones; in the studies checked, an unresolved V gene accounts for under half of them, and the cause for the rest is not known. Recorded for this sample are roughly 78,000 clones; around 86% of them occurred a single time. The ten largest clones capture roughly 2% of the sample. Sequenced: peripheral blood. The receptors derive from a woman aged 55-69 years with acute or convalescent COVID-19.

This clone appeared a single time. The V gene is TRBV4-2, the J gene TRBJ2-5; no clear D gene. The CDR3 extends over 14 amino acids. V was cut by 5 bases and J by 2 bases, with 12 bases left in between. Per germline, CDR1 LGHNA and CDR2 YNFKEQ. CDR3 sequence reads: CASSDPRGQETQYF. In nucleotides, the CDR3 is TGTGCCAGCAGCGACCCCAGAGGACAAGAGACCCAGTACTTC.

The chain is built from TRBV7-9 and TRBJ2-1; D is undetermined. This CDR3 is 14 amino acids long. Trimming pared 5 bases from V and 12 bases from J, leaving 20 bases between. Germline CDR1 SEHNR, CDR2 FQNEAQ (reference sequence). CDR3 in DNA: TGTGCCAGCAGCCAAACCGCCAGGAACGCAAGGCAGTTCTTC. Its protein product is CASSQTARNARQFF.

V is TRBV2 and J is TRBJ1-2, with TRBD1 matching 8 bases. CDR3 length equals 14 residues. V shed 5 bases, J shed 2 bases, and the junction held 4 bases outside the gene matches. Per the germline V gene, CDR1 is SNHLY and CDR2 is FYNNEI. The CDR3 DNA reads TGTGCCAGCAGTTCACAGGGGGAGAACTATGGCTACACCTTC. Amino acid sequence: CASSSQGENYGYTF. The entire variable domain, with the rest obtained from reference TRBV2 and TRBJ1-2, is as follows: EPEVTQTPSHQVTQMGQEVILRCVPISNHLYFYWYRQILGQKVEFLVSFYNNEISEKSEIFDDQFSVERPDGSNFTLKIRSTKLEDSAMYFCASSSQGENYGYTFGSGTRLTVV.

The chain recombines TRBV6-4 with TRBJ2-1; 12 bases map to TRBD2. The germline gives CDR1 MRHNA, CDR2 SNTAGT. CDR3 size: 14 residues. The J segment lost 6 bases and the V segment lost 4 bases, leaving 1 base of the junction unmatched. Here the CDR3 DNA reads TGTGCCAGCAGTGGACTAGCGGGAGCCAATGAGCAGTTCTTC. Its translation is CASSGLAGANEQFF.

The chain is built from TRBV11-2 and TRBJ2-1, with TRBD2 matching 12 bases. The CDR3 has 15 amino acids. J gave up 9 bases and V 5 bases, and 8 bases lay outside the gene matches. The germline V gene has CDR1 SGHAT and CDR2 FQNNGV. The CDR3 here is CASSLTSGSLREQFF. The DNA of the CDR3 is TGTGCCAGCAGCCTGACTAGCGGGAGTCTTCGTGAGCAGTTCTTC.

V is TRBV2 and J is TRBJ1-3; perhaps TRBD1 as D (6 bases). Per the germline V gene, CDR1 is SNHLY and CDR2 is FYNNEI. V was trimmed by 5 bases and J by 4 bases, leaving 15 bases between them. The CDR3 length is 15 residues. For the CDR3, the DNA is TGTGCCAGCAGTCAAAGGGGGTTTGCGGGAAACACCATATATTTT. It yields the protein CASSQRGFAGNTIYF.

The chain combines TRBV19 with TRBJ2-7; no clear D gene. The V end lost 4 bases, the J end lost 4 bases, and 8 bases lay between the germline ends. Per germline, CDR1 LNHDA and CDR2 SQIVND (reference sequence). The CDR3 length is 12 residues. In DNA, the CDR3 is TGTGCCAGTAGTAACCACCGGTACGAGCAGTACTTC. Translated: CASSNHRYEQYF.

The chain uses TRBV5-6 and TRBJ2-2; the D gene is possibly TRBD1 (6 bases). Between the trimmed V and J ends, which lost 1 base and 6 bases, there was a span of 13 bases. Per germline, CDR1 SGHDT and CDR2 YYEEEE. CDR3 length: 15 residues. CDR3 in amino acids: CASSLSGAFSGELFF. Written as DNA, the CDR3 is TGTGCCAGCAGCTTGTCAGGGGCATTCTCCGGGGAGCTGTTTTTT.

This sequence joins TRBV28 and TRBJ2-7; 7 bases are a match to TRBD2. The V segment lost 3 bases and the J segment 4 bases; nucleotides outside the gene matches: 3. Germline V lookup: CDR1 MDHEN, CDR2 SYDVKM. CDR3 length: 13 amino acids. The DNA of the CDR3 is TGTGCCAGCAGTTTCCCCGGGGGGTACGAGCAGTACTTC. Amino acids: CASSFPGGYEQYF.

This chain uses TRBV3-1 (or the pseudogene TRBV3-2) with TRBJ2-7; 7 bases line up with TRBD1. The CDR3 is 14 residues long. V gave up 4 bases and J gave up 3 bases; unmatched junction bases: 6. Germline assignment: CDR1 LGHDT and CDR2 YNNKEL (reference sequence). The CDR3 sequence: CASSLWAGGYEQYF. CDR3 sequence (DNA): TGTGCCAGCAGCCTCTGGGCAGGGGGCTACGAGCAGTACTTC.

Remarks on this clone: A read error may account for a junction end that differs from germline. The chain is built from TRBV6-5 and TRBJ2-7, with D possibly being TRBD1 (5 bases). This CDR3 is 15 amino acids long. Per germline, CDR1 MNHEY and CDR2 SVGAGI. CDR3 coding DNA: TGTGCCAGCAGTTACACAGGACGTCCCTCCTCCGAGCAGTACTTC. Translated, it gives CASSYTGRPSSEQYF.

V is TRBV7-9 and J is TRBJ1-5, with D uncertain. Germline CDR1 SEHNR, CDR2 FQNEAQ (reference sequence). The CDR3 is 15 amino acids. Trimming pared 0 bases from V and 0 bases from J, leaving 6 bases between. CDR3 residues: CASSLASYSNQPQHF. The CDR3 DNA reads as TGTGCCAGCAGCTTAGCCAGTTATAGCAATCAGCCCCAGCATTTT. The full variable domain, its missing parts supplied by reference TRBV7-9 and TRBJ1-5, is DTGVSQNPRHKITKRGQNVTFRCDPISEHNRLYWYRQTLGQGPEFLTYFQNEAQLEKSRLLSDRFSAERPKGSFSTLEIQRTEQGDSAMYLCASSLASYSNQPQHFGDGTRLSIL.

This chain uses TRBV10-3 with TRBJ2-7; 9 bases agree with TRBD1. Trimming cost V 4 bases and J 4 bases; bases outside gene matches: 5. The CDR3 is made up of 14 amino acids. The germline V gene has CDR1 ENHRY and CDR2 SYGVKD. The CDR3 region is CAISGADRGYEQYF. The CDR3 DNA is TGTGCCATCAGTGGGGCGGACAGGGGATACGAGCAGTACTTC.

V and J are TRBV28 and TRBJ1-5; D is perhaps TRBD1 (5 bases). Trimming cost V 3 bases and J 9 bases, with 18 bases left between them. The CDR3 is made up of 15 amino acids. The V gene's germline CDR1 is MDHEN and CDR2 SYDVKM. CDR3 sequence (DNA): TGTGCCAGCAGTTTCGGTCAGGGCTTTGATCGGCCCCAGCATTTT. Protein: CASSFGQGFDRPQHF.

This chain joins TRBV7-9 and TRBJ1-1; maybe TRBD1 (5 bases). Germline CDR1 and CDR2: SEHNR and FQNEAQ (reference sequence). The CDR3 runs to 13 residues. Trimming pared 5 bases from V and 10 bases from J, leaving 17 bases between. The CDR3 DNA reads TGTGCCAGCAGCCAAAGGGGCAGGGCCGCAGCTTTCTTT. Encoded protein: CASSQRGRAAAFF.

In its sample, this clone was seen once. The chain joins TRBV29-1 to TRBJ2-1; 7 bases are shared with TRBD2. The CDR3 sequence is 15 residues long. Germline CDR1 SQVTM, CDR2 ANQGSEA. CDR3 amino acids: CRAAIRGGLYNEQFF. CDR3 bases: TGCAGAGCCGCTATTCGGGGAGGGCTCTACAATGAGCAGTTCTTC.

The rearrangement joins TRBV6-5 to TRBJ1-6, with D unclear. Germline V gives CDR1 MNHEY, CDR2 SVGAGI. The CDR3 contains 14 residues. The V end lost 3 bases, the J end lost 4 bases, and 7 bases lay between the germline ends. CDR3 nucleotide sequence: TGTGCCAGCAGTTATACACCATATAATTCACCCCTCCACTTT. Translated: CASSYTPYNSPLHF.

J is TRBJ1-5 and V is TRBV30; the D is unclear. The CDR3 runs to 10 residues. Germline CDR1 reads GTSNPN; CDR2 reads SVGIG (reference sequence). Between the trimmed V and J ends, which lost 5 bases and 6 bases, there was a span of 5 bases. The CDR3 loop is CAWSGQPQHF. CDR3 in DNA: TGTGCCTGGTCGGGTCAGCCCCAGCATTTT.

The chain has TRBV7-2 and TRBJ2-3; TRBD1 agrees at 11 bases. Per germline, CDR1 SGHTA and CDR2 FQGNSA. CDR3 length equals 15 residues. V shed 4 bases and J 4 bases; nucleotides not matched to a gene: 4. As DNA, the CDR3 is TGTGCCAGCAGCTACCGGGGACAGGGGGCAGATACGCAGTATTTT. Protein product: CASSYRGQGADTQYF.

The chain combines TRBV5-1 with TRBJ2-7; a possible D gene is TRBD2 (5 bases). Trimming pared 0 bases from V and 7 bases from J, leaving 8 bases between. CDR1 is SGHRS and CDR2 is YFSETQ in the germline V gene. The CDR3 spans 12 residues. CDR3 coding DNA: TGCGCCAGCAGCTTGGATCCGGGAGAGCAGTACTTC. Translated: CASSLDPGEQYF.

This chain joins TRBV18 and TRBJ2-1; TRBD2 matches 7 bases. CDR3 size: 18 residues. Germline V gene data show CDR1 as KGHSH and CDR2 as LQKENI. Trimming cost V 0 bases and J 0 bases; bases outside gene matches: 8. In nucleotides, the CDR3 is TGTGCCAGCTCACCACCGGTGGGAGGCGGGAGCTCCTACAATGAGCAGTTCTTC. Protein sequence: CASSPPVGGGSSYNEQFF.

The chain has TRBV4-2 and TRBJ2-2, with 11 positions matching TRBD2. This CDR3 region has 15 residues. The V gene end was trimmed by 2 bases and the J gene end by 6 bases; junction bases not matched to a gene: 2. CDR1 LGHNA and CDR2 YNFKEQ come from the germline V gene. The CDR3 region has the DNA TGTGCCAGCAGCCAACTTAGCGGGAGGGCCGGGGAGCTGTTTTTT. This gives the protein CASSQLSGRAGELFF.

This clone has a single count. The CDR3 DNA sequence: TGCGCCAGCAGGCCTGACAGTGGGGGGACCCTTTACGAGCAGTACTTC. Protein sequence: CASRPDSGGTLYEQYF. The rearrangement joins TRBV5-1 to TRBJ2-7; D might be TRBD2 (6 bases). Germline V gene sequence: CDR1 SGHRS, CDR2 YFSETQ. The CDR3 is 16 residues long. V lost 5 bases and J lost 4, with 22 bases in between.

The chain combines TRBV27 with TRBJ2-2, with D maybe TRBD2 (6 bases). The CDR3 contains 10 residues. Germline V lookup: CDR1 MNHEY, CDR2 SMNVEV (reference sequence). V was clipped by 8 bases and J by 8 bases, with 6 bases between them. DNA of the CDR3: TGTGCCAGCGGAGGGGGGGAGCTGTTTTTT. Translation gives CASGGGELFF.

This clone has just one count. The chain links TRBV7-9 to TRBJ2-1, with 8 bases fitting TRBD2. Germline V gene data show CDR1 as SEHNR and CDR2 as FQNEAQ (reference sequence). The CDR3 extends over 17 amino acids. With 5 bases clipped from V and 4 bases from J, the junction kept 13 bases outside the gene matches. The CDR3 loop is CASSTGRGAQKYNEQFF. CDR3 nucleotides: TGTGCCAGCAGCACCGGGAGGGGGGCCCAGAAGTACAATGAGCAGTTCTTC.

This clone appeared a few times. The J gene is TRBJ2-2, the V gene TRBV24-1, with 7 bases that match TRBD1. V lost 9 bases to trimming and J lost 5 bases; unmatched junction nucleotides: 5. CDR1 and CDR2 from the germline V gene are KGHDR and SFDVKD. This CDR3 contains 13 residues. The CDR3 sequence is CATEGALTGELFF. The CDR3 DNA is TGTGCCACCGAGGGGGCGCTGACCGGGGAGCTGTTTTTT.

This chain uses TRBV30 with TRBJ1-6; D uncertain. The V end was cut by 3 bases, the J end by 4 bases, with 13 bases between. There are 15 residues in the CDR3. Germline loops: CDR1 GTSNPN, CDR2 SVGIG (reference sequence). CDR3: CAWRVIGEYNSPLHF. CDR3 DNA sequence: TGTGCCTGGAGAGTAATTGGAGAATATAATTCACCCCTCCACTTT.

This chain joins TRBV7-2 and TRBJ2-1; D not certain. Germline assignment: CDR1 SGHTA and CDR2 FQGNSA. Trimming left V 6 bases short and J 6 bases short, with 9 bases between. The CDR3 loop spans 12 amino acids. Here the CDR3 reads CASRNSGNEQFF. The DNA of the CDR3 is TGTGCCAGCAGGAACAGTGGCAATGAGCAGTTCTTC.

The chain employs TRBV2 and TRBJ2-6; D gene uncertain. Trimming stripped 2 bases from V and 3 bases from J, with 5 bases between. The CDR3 is 14 residues long. The germline gives CDR1 SNHLY, CDR2 FYNNEI. The CDR3 DNA is TGTGCCAGCAGTGAATTGAGTGGGGCCAACGTCCTGACTTTC. Its translation is CASSELSGANVLTF.

The J gene is TRBJ2-1, the V gene TRBV7-2; 9 bases map to TRBD1. Germline V gene data show CDR1 as SGHTA and CDR2 as FQGNSA. Trimming cost V 3 bases and J 7 bases; bases outside gene matches: 4. The CDR3 has 14 residues. CDR3 nucleotides: TGTGCCAGCAGCTTCCCGGGACAGGGAAATGAGCAGTTCTTC. Translation gives CASSFPGQGNEQFF.